A single sample gave rise to the 21 T cell receptor beta chains below, sequenced in a study of blood T cell repertoires in COVID-19. Sequencing was performed with immunoSEQ multiplex PCR; in TCRdb, only in-frame clones are kept and a portion is missing. The sample holds about 230,000 clones, around 83% seen once. The specimen sequenced was peripheral blood. These receptor sequences come from a man aged 40-50 years with acute or convalescent COVID-19.

The chain combines TRBV5-1 with TRBJ1-1, with a weak D call TRBD1 (6 bases). There are 15 residues in the CDR3. V was clipped by 7 bases and J by 4 bases, with 20 bases between them. Germline V lookup: CDR1 SGHRS, CDR2 YFSETQ. CDR3 DNA sequence: TGCGCCAGCTGCCCTGGGGGGGGGCGGATCACTGAAGCTTTCTTT. This gives the protein CASCPGGGRITEAFF.

The V gene is TRBV6-5, the J gene TRBJ1-3, with D hard to call. V was cut by 2 bases and J by 0 bases, with 8 bases left in between. Germline V CDR1 and CDR2: MNHEY, SVGAGI. The CDR3 totals 15 residues. CDR3 sequence: CASSYVPTSGNTIYF. The CDR3 DNA reads TGTGCCAGCAGTTACGTCCCTACCTCTGGAAACACCATATATTTT.

The chain links TRBV5-1 to TRBJ2-7; TRBD1 aligns across 7 bases. CDR1 is SGHRS and CDR2 is YFSETQ in the germline V gene. The junction had 5 bases not matched to a gene; V was cut back by 4 bases and J by 4 bases. The CDR3 is 13 amino acids. CDR3 residues: CASSTATGYEQYF. As DNA, the CDR3 is TGCGCCAGCAGCACCGCGACAGGGTACGAGCAGTACTTC.

This chain joins TRBV5-1 and TRBJ1-4; D remains ambiguous. CDR3 length: 15 amino acids. V dropped 2 bases and J dropped 4 bases, with 12 bases sitting between them. The V gene's germline CDR1 is SGHRS and CDR2 YFSETQ. CDR3 region: CASSLNSQFNEKLFF. Here the CDR3 DNA reads TGCGCCAGCAGCTTAAATTCCCAGTTTAATGAAAAACTGTTTTTT.

The CDR3 region is CASSRQEGNTEAFF. The CDR3 DNA is TGTGCCAGCAGCCGACAAGAGGGGAACACTGAAGCTTTCTTT. The chain carries TRBV25-1 and TRBJ1-1; D is undetermined. V lost 6 bases and J 1 base, leaving 12 bases between the germline ends. CDR1 and CDR2 (germline): MGHDK, SYGVNS. The CDR3 length is 14 residues.

The V and J genes are TRBV27 and TRBJ1-2, with D tentatively TRBD1 (6 bases). The V and J ends lost 5 bases and 8 bases respectively, with 18 bases between them. The germline V gene encodes CDR1 MNHEY and CDR2 SMNVEV (reference sequence). The CDR3 runs to 14 residues. The CDR3 loop reads CASSISQGTLGYTF. The CDR3 DNA reads TGTGCCAGCAGTATCTCTCAAGGGACATTGGGCTACACCTTC.

The chain joins TRBV19 to TRBJ2-2; perhaps TRBD1 as D (6 bases). From germline, CDR1 is LNHDA and CDR2 SQIVND (reference sequence). Trimming pared 4 bases from V and 4 bases from J, leaving 7 bases between. There are 13 residues in the CDR3. CDR3 sequence: CASSRDITGELFF. The CDR3 nucleotides read TGTGCCAGTAGTAGGGACATCACCGGGGAGCTGTTTTTT. The full variable domain, completed using reference TRBV19 and TRBJ2-2, is DGGITQSPKYLFRKEGQNVTLSCEQNLNHDAMYWYRQDPGQGLRLIYYSQIVNDFQKGDIAEGYSVSREKKESFPLTVTSAQKNPTAFYLCASSRDITGELFFGEGSRLTVL.

This chain connects TRBV5-5 to TRBJ1-4, with a weak D call TRBD1 (6 bases). Germline CDR1 reads SGHKS; CDR2 reads YYEKEE (reference sequence). This CDR3 is 16 amino acids long. The ends were cut back, 1 base at V and 0 bases at J, with 10 bases in the middle. The CDR3 protein is CASSLSGAPTNEKLFF. As DNA, the CDR3 is TGTGCCAGCAGCTTGTCAGGGGCCCCAACTAATGAAAAACTGTTTTTT.

The J gene is TRBJ2-2, the V gene TRBV5-5; perhaps TRBD1 as D (6 bases). The V gene's germline CDR1 is SGHKS and CDR2 YYEKEE (reference sequence). The CDR3 runs 16 residues. Trimming left V 3 bases short and J 0 bases short, with 12 bases between. DNA of the CDR3: TGTGCCAGCAGCTCGCCCGGACAGTCGAACACCGGGGAGCTGTTTTTT. Translated: CASSSPGQSNTGELFF. Based on the CDR3 plus reference TRBV5-5 and TRBJ2-2, the full variable domain is DAGVTQSPTHLIKTRGQQVTLRCSPISGHKSVSWYQQVLGQGPQFIFQYYEKEERGRGNFPDRFSARQFPNYSSELNVNALLLGDSALYLCASSSPGQSNTGELFFGEGSRLTVL.

The V gene is TRBV4-1, the J gene TRBJ2-2; D is unresolved. V was cut by 4 bases and J by 4 bases, with 4 bases left in between. The CDR3 spans 12 residues. In germline, CDR1 is MGHRA, CDR2 YSYEKL. The CDR3 DNA reads as TGCGCCAGCAGCCCATCCACCGGGGAGCTGTTTTTT. Protein: CASSPSTGELFF.

CDR3 in amino acids: CASSDRVNTEAFF. In DNA form, the CDR3 reads TGTGCCAGCAGTGACAGGGTGAACACTGAAGCTTTCTTT. This chain joins TRBV2 and TRBJ1-1; D perhaps matches TRBD1 (5 bases). Germline V gene lookup returns CDR1 SNHLY and CDR2 FYNNEI. Trimming shortened V by 3 bases and J by 0 bases, and 5 bases separated the two germline ends. CDR3 length equals 13 residues.

This chain joins TRBV6-5 and TRBJ1-2; the D is unclear. The CDR3 sequence is 13 residues long. CDR1 MNHEY and CDR2 SVGAGI come from the germline V gene. V lost 6 bases and J lost 8, with 16 bases in between. The CDR3 sequence: CASRIEGISGYTF. The CDR3 DNA is TGTGCCAGCAGAATTGAGGGAATAAGCGGCTACACCTTC.

This clone was found a few times. The rearrangement joins TRBV28 to TRBJ1-6; D remains unclear. The length of the CDR3 is 15 residues. V was pared by 2 bases and J by 10 bases, with 15 bases between. CDR1 MDHEN and CDR2 SYDVKM come from the germline V gene. CDR3 protein: CASSLVGRSISPLHF. As DNA, the CDR3 is TGTGCCAGCAGTTTAGTGGGCCGCTCGATCTCACCCCTCCACTTT. Complete variable domain (other parts from reference TRBV28 and TRBJ1-6): DVKVTQSSRYLVKRTGEKVFLECVQDMDHENMFWYRQDPGLGLRLIYFSYDVKMKEKGDIPEGYSVSREKKERFSLILESASTNQTSMYLCASSLVGRSISPLHFGNGTRLTVT.

This clone was recorded once. The V call is TRBV7-9, the J call TRBJ1-1; D may be TRBD1 (5 bases). Germline-derived CDR1 and CDR2 are SEHNR and FQNEAQ (reference sequence). This CDR3 region has 17 residues. V lost 5 bases to trimming and J lost 2 bases, with 21 bases between them. CDR3 nucleotide sequence: TGTGCCAGCAGCCCAAAAGGGACTAGGGGCTTCAACACTGAAGCTTTCTTT. It encodes CASSPKGTRGFNTEAFF.

V usage is TRBV25-1 and J usage is TRBJ1-2; 10 bases match TRBD1. The germline CDR1 and CDR2 sequences are MGHDK and SYGVNS. J lost 7 bases, V lost 3 bases, and 11 bases had no gene match. The CDR3 runs 16 residues. The CDR3 nucleotides read TGTGCCAGCAGTGATTATACCCGGGACAGGGGCCGTGGCTACACCTTC. This translates into CASSDYTRDRGRGYTF.

The chain carries TRBV9 and TRBJ1-1, with D unresolved. Germline loops: CDR1 SGDLS, CDR2 YYNGEE. This CDR3 contains 13 residues. Trimming removed 4 bases from V and 7 bases from J, with 14 bases in between. CDR3 sequence reads: CASSPNPVVEAFF. For the CDR3, the DNA is TGTGCCAGCAGCCCTAATCCGGTGGTTGAAGCTTTCTTT.

The rearrangement links TRBV6-2 or TRBV6-3 to TRBJ2-7, with a tentative D call TRBD2 (7 bases). CDR1 is MNHEY and CDR2 is SVGEGT in the germline V gene. This CDR3 comprises 15 residues. The V and J ends lost 3 bases and 0 bases respectively, with 12 bases between them. The CDR3 is CASSYGGAFSYEQYF. The CDR3 DNA reads as TGTGCCAGCAGTTATGGGGGGGCCTTCTCCTACGAGCAGTACTTC.

This chain joins TRBV3-1 (or the pseudogene TRBV3-2) and TRBJ2-5; 9 nucleotides align to TRBD2. The V gene end was trimmed by 0 bases and the J gene end by 1 base; junction bases not matched to a gene: 3. CDR1 LGHDT and CDR2 YNNKEL come from the germline V gene (reference sequence). The CDR3 totals 16 residues. The CDR3 sequence is CASSQDEAGGQETQYF. For the CDR3, the DNA is TGTGCCAGCAGCCAAGATGAAGCGGGGGGCCAAGAGACCCAGTACTTC.

The V and J genes are TRBV10-3 and TRBJ2-1, with D possibly TRBD1 on 6 matching bases. Trimming cost V 1 base and J 0 bases, with 7 bases left between them. This CDR3 has 15 amino acids. Per germline, CDR1 ENHRY and CDR2 SYGVKD. As DNA, the CDR3 is TGTGCCATCAGTGAGTTAGGGGGCTCCTACAATGAGCAGTTCTTC. Translating gives CAISELGGSYNEQFF.

This rearrangement joins TRBV10-1 to TRBJ1-1; TRBD1 is a possible D gene (6 bases). Deletions cut 6 bases from V and 3 bases from J, with 14 bases between. Germline V lookup: CDR1 WNHNN, CDR2 SYGVQD (reference sequence). CDR3 length equals 14 residues. CDR3 residues: CASSRDTSDTEAFF. The CDR3 DNA reads TGCGCCAGCAGCCGGGACACCTCAGACACTGAAGCTTTCTTT.

CDR3 protein: CASRAGGPDTQYF. The CDR3 DNA follows: TGTGCCAGCAGAGCGGGGGGGCCAGATACGCAGTATTTT. The chain joins TRBV2 to TRBJ2-3, with 10 nucleotides matching TRBD2. The CDR3 contains 13 residues. Germline lookup yields CDR1 SNHLY and CDR2 FYNNEI. Trimming took 6 bases from V and 4 from J; bases not matched to a gene: 1.